The 14 T cell receptor beta chains presented below share a single source sample, sequenced in a study of post-analysis software for immune sequencing data. Unique molecular identifiers were carried by the TCR beta cDNA libraries. Each CDR3 protein gets one entry after TCRdb re-called the PCR reads with MiXCR. The table shows around 180,000 distinct CDR3 sequences, with approximately 30% occurring only once. Study observations and caveats: Five or six TRBV segments (TRBV5-6, TRBV5-1 and TRBV20-1 among them) occurred more frequently in patients than in controls.

No antigen has been identified for these receptors. The sample was blood. The receptor set was obtained from a girl aged 10 to 17 with multiple sclerosis.

This clonotype has only a few counts. V usage is TRBV29-1 and J usage is TRBJ1-2, with D unresolved. The CDR3 has 12 amino acids. Deletions cut 2 bases from V and 4 bases from J, with 8 bases between. Germline V gene lookup returns CDR1 SQVTM and CDR2 ANQGSEA. The CDR3 coding sequence is TGCAGCGTTGAAATGGGTCGCTATGGCTACACCTTC. Translation: CSVEMGRYGYTF.

The chain joins TRBV9 to TRBJ2-2, with D perhaps TRBD2 (5 bases). The length of the CDR3 is 15 residues. Germline loops: CDR1 SGDLS, CDR2 YYNGEE. The V end was cut by 5 bases, the J end by 1 base, with 12 bases between. The CDR3 nucleotides are TGTGCCAGCAGACCAGCTAGCAGGAACACCGGGGAGCTGTTTTTT. Translating it yields CASRPASRNTGELFF.

There are a few counts of this clonotype. Mismatch with germline at one junction end may stem from a read error. The chain recombines TRBV5-4 with TRBJ2-5, with 15 bases aligning to TRBD2. The closer fit of TRBJ2-7 to the DNA end suggests the J call may be wrong. The CDR3 extends over 17 amino acids. CDR1 and CDR2 (germline): SGHNT, YYREEE (reference sequence). CDR3 in amino acids: CASRLGGRGLAGGEQYF. CDR3 coding DNA: TGTGCCAGCAGGTTGGGTGGCCGGGGACTAGCGGGAGGCGAGCAGTACTTC.

This clonotype was seen a handful of times. The rearrangement joins TRBV7-2 to TRBJ1-1, with D perhaps TRBD1 (5 bases). From germline, CDR1 is SGHTA and CDR2 FQGNSA. The CDR3 sequence is 12 residues long. V dropped 5 bases and J dropped 7 bases, with 11 bases sitting between them. In DNA form, the CDR3 reads TGTGCCAGCAGCCTTCCGGGGGATGAAGCTTTCTTT. Amino acid sequence: CASSLPGDEAFF.

Ten or more counts support this clonotype. The V and J genes are TRBV28 and TRBJ1-5, with 9 bases matching TRBD1. This CDR3 is 14 amino acids long. V dropped 5 bases and J dropped 4; count of bases not matched to a gene: 3. Germline V lookup: CDR1 MDHEN, CDR2 SYDVKM. DNA of the CDR3: TGTGCCAGCAGTCCAGGACAGGGGAATCAGCCCCAGCATTTT. It is translated as CASSPGQGNQPQHF.

The table lists this clonotype with a few counts. This CDR3 reads CASSQDSGGTEAFF. CDR3 DNA: TGTGCCAGCAGCCAAGATTCGGGAGGCACTGAAGCTTTCTTT. The chain is built from TRBV3-1 and TRBJ1-1; D call uncertain. Germline V lookup: CDR1 LGHDT, CDR2 YNNKEL (reference sequence). Deletions cut 0 bases from V and 4 bases from J, with 9 bases between. The CDR3 runs 14 residues.

This clonotype was counted at least ten times. The chain employs TRBV12-3 or TRBV12-4 and TRBJ2-5, with 7 bases that match TRBD1. CDR3 length: 15 residues. Unmatched junction bases numbered 7, after V lost 2 bases and J lost 4 bases. The CDR3 spells CASSLRGPGGETQYF. CDR3 bases: TGTGCCAGCAGTTTAAGGGGGCCAGGGGGAGAGACCCAGTACTTC.

In regard to this clonotype: Since a much larger clone is just one base distant, this may be a read error. CDR3 sequence: CATRDRSGNEQFF. The CDR3 coding sequence is TGTGCCACCAGGGATCGGAGCGGAAATGAGCAGTTCTTC. V is TRBV24-1 and J is TRBJ2-1; tentative D call: TRBD2 (5 bases). Germline V CDR1 and CDR2: KGHDR, SFDVKD. The CDR3 spans 13 residues. The germline V and J ends were trimmed by 7 bases and 7 bases, with 13 bases remaining between them.

The CDR3, as DNA: TGTGCCAGCAGCTTAATTGGACGCTCCTACGAGCAGTACTTC. This sequence encodes CASSLIGRSYEQYF. The chain has TRBV7-2 and TRBJ2-7; D gene unclear. CDR3 length: 14 amino acids. The V end was cut by 2 bases, the J end by 0 bases, with 8 bases between. Germline V CDR1 and CDR2: SGHTA, FQGNSA.

Details on this clonotype: A read error may be the cause here, since a much bigger clone is one base away. The rearrangement links TRBV3-1 to TRBJ2-1; 7 nucleotides match TRBD2. Trimming removed 1 base from V and 7 bases from J; junction bases left unmatched: 7. From germline, CDR1 is LGHDT and CDR2 YNNKEL (reference sequence). The CDR3 is 15 residues long. The DNA for the CDR3 is TGTGCCAGCAGCCAAGGGGGGGGACCCCGTAATGAGCAGTTCTTC. It is translated as CASSQGGGPRNEQFF.

Ten or more counts support this clonotype. This chain links TRBV5-8 with TRBJ2-7, with D maybe TRBD2 (5 bases). Trimming removed 7 bases from V and 3 bases from J, with 14 bases in between. The CDR3 runs 13 residues. CDR1 is SGHTS, CDR2 YDEGEE, per germline. CDR3 sequence: CASEAVWVYEQYF. The CDR3 nucleotides are TGTGCCAGCGAAGCGGTGTGGGTCTACGAGCAGTACTTC.

The chain carries TRBV5-1 and TRBJ2-2; TRBD2 aligns across 10 bases. With 0 bases clipped from V and 7 bases from J, the junction kept 12 bases outside the gene matches. This CDR3 is built from 18 residues. Germline CDR1 reads SGHRS; CDR2 reads YFSETQ. The CDR3 bases are TGCGCCAGCAGCTTGGGTCCTTCTAGCGGGAGCCGGAGCGGGGAGCTGTTTTTT. Its protein is CASSLGPSSGSRSGELFF.

In DNA, the CDR3 is TGTGCCAGCCATTTAAAGGGGGGACTAAATTCACCCCTCCACTTT. Amino acids: CASHLKGGLNSPLHF. This chain joins TRBV6-5 and TRBJ1-6; tentative D call: TRBD1 (6 bases). Trimming left V 8 bases short and J 7 bases short, with 18 bases between. The length of the CDR3 is 15 residues. Looked up from germline, CDR1 is MNHEY and CDR2 is SVGAGI.

Only a few counts were recorded for this clonotype. CDR3 protein: CASSLEGAGELFF. The CDR3 DNA reads TGCGCCAGCAGCTTGGAGGGTGCCGGGGAGCTGTTTTTT. V is TRBV5-1 and J is TRBJ2-2; D gene uncertain. CDR1 SGHRS and CDR2 YFSETQ come from the germline V gene. The germline V and J ends were trimmed by 0 bases and 6 bases, with 6 bases remaining between them. The CDR3 covers 13 residues.